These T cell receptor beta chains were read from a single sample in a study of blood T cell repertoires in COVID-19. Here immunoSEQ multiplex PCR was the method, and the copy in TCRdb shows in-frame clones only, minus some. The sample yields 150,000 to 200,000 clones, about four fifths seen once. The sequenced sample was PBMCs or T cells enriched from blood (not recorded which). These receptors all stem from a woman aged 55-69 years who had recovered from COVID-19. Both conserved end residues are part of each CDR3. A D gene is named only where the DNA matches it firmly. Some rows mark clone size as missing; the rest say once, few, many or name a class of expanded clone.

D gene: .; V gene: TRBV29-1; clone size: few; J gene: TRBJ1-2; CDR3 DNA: TGCAGCGTTGTTGCCGCAAACTCTAACTATGGCTACACCTTC; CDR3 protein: CSVVAANSNYGYTF
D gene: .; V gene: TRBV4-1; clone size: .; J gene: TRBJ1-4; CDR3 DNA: TGCGCCAGCAGCCAAGAGAGGGCGGGGCAGAGTAATGAAAAACTGTTTTTT; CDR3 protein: CASSQERAGQSNEKLFF
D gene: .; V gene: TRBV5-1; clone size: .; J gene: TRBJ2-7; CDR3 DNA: TGCGCCAGCAGCTTGGGACACAGGGACCTCTACGAGCAGTACTTC; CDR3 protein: CASSLGHRDLYEQYF
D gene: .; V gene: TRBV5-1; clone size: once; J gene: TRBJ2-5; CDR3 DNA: TGCGCCAGCAGCTTGTACGGGATCGGAGAGACCCAGTACTTC; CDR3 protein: CASSLYGIGETQYF
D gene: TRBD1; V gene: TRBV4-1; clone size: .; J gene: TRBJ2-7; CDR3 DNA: TGCGCCAGCAGCCGGACAGGGGAAGGGGTGTCGGAGTACTTC; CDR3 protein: CASSRTGEGVSEYF
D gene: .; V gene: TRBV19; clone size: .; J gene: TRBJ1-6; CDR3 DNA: TGTGCCAGTAGTCAGGGATTTTCACCCCTCCACTTT; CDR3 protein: CASSQGFSPLHF
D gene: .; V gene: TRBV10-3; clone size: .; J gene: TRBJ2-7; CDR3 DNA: TGTGCCATCAGTGAGCAGGGGCCCAACGAGCAGTACTTC; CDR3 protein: CAISEQGPNEQYF
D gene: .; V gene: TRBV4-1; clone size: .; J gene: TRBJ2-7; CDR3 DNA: TGCGCCAGCAGCCAAGACGAGGAGCAGTACTTC; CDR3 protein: CASSQDEEQYF
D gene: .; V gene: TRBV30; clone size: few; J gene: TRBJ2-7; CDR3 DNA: TGTGCCTGGAGTACAGTCTCCTACGAGCAGTACTTC; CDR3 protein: CAWSTVSYEQYF
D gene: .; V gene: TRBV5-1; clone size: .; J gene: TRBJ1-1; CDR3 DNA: TGCGCCAGCAGCTACGATTTTACGGGCACTGAAGCTTTCTTT; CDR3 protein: CASSYDFTGTEAFF
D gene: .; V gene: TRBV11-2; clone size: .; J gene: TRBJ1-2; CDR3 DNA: TGTGCCAGCAGCTCGGATCACCGGGTAGTCCATGGCTACACCTTC; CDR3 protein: CASSSDHRVVHGYTF
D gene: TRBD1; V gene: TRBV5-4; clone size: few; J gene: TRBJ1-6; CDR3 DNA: TGTGCCAGCGGGGGGACAGGGGATTCACCCCTCCACTTT; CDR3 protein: CASGGTGDSPLHF
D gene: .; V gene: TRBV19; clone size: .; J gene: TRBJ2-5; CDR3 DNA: TGTGCCAGTAGTATAGAAGGGGGTTTCCAAGAGACCCAGTACTTC; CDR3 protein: CASSIEGGFQETQYF
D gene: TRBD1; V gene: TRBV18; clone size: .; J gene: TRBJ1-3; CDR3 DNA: TGTGCCAGCTCACCCGCGGGACAGGGGGCTGGAAACACCATATATTTT; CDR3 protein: CASSPAGQGAGNTIYF
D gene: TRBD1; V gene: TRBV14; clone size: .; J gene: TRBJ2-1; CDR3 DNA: TGTGCCAGCAGCCAAGCTCTGCCGGGACAGGGGGACAATGAGCAGTTCTTC; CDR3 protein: CASSQALPGQGDNEQFF
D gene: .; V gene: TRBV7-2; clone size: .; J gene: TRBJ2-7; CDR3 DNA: TGTGCCAGCAGCCCAACCGCTAGCGTTATATATGGCGAGCAGTACTTC; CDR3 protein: CASSPTASVIYGEQYF
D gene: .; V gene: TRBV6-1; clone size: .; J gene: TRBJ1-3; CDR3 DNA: TGTGCCAGCAGTGAAGACAGGGACTCTGGAAACACCATATATTTT; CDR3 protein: CASSEDRDSGNTIYF
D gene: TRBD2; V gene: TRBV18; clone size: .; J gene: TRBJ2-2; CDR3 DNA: TGTGCCAGCTCGGATGCTAGCGGGACCGGGGAGCTGTTTTTT; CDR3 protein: CASSDASGTGELFF
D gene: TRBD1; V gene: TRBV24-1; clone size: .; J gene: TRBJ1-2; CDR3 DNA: TGTGCCACCAGTGCCCCGAGGGCAGGGGGCTATGGCTACACCTTC; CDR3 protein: CATSAPRAGGYGYTF
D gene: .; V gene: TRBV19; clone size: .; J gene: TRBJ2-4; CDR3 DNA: TGTGCCAGTAGTATACAGGGTCACATTCAGTACTTC; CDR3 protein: CASSIQGHIQYF
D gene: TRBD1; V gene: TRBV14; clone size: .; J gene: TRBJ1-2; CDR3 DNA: TGTGCCAGCAGCCAAGGGACAGGGTACTATGGCTACACCTTC; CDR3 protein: CASSQGTGYYGYTF
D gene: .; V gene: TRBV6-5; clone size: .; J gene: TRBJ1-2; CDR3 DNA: TGTGCCAGCAGTTACGGGACTTATGGCTACACCTTC; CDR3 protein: CASSYGTYGYTF
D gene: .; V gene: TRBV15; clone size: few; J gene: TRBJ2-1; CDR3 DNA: TGTGCCACCAGCAGAGAAGAGGGGGACTACAATGAGCAGTTCTTC; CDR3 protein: CATSREEGDYNEQFF
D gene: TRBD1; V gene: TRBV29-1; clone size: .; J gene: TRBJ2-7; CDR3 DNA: TGCAGCGTTGAAGATCCGTCAGGGGGAGACTCCTACGAGCAGTACTTC; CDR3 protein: CSVEDPSGGDSYEQYF
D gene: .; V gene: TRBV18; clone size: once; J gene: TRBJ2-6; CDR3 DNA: TGTGCCAGCTCACCAACGGGGTCTGGGGCCAACGTCCTGACTTTC; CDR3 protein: CASSPTGSGANVLTF
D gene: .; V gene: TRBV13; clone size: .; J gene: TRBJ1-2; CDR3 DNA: TGTGCCAGCACGGAAGGGGGTGACCCGGGCTACACCTTC; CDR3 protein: CASTEGGDPGYTF
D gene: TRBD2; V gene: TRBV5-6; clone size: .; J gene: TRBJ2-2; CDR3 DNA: TGTGCCAGCAGCTTAGCGGGGGGACTGAACACCGGGGAGCTGTTTTTT; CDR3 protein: CASSLAGGLNTGELFF
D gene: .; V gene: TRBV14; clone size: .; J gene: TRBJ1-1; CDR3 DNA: TGTGCCAGCAGCCAAACAGAGACTGAAGCTTTCTTT; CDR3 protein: CASSQTETEAFF
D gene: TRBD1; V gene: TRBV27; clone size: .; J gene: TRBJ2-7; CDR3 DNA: TGTGCCAGCAGTTTGGACAGGGGGTACGAGCAGTACTTC; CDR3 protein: CASSLDRGYEQYF
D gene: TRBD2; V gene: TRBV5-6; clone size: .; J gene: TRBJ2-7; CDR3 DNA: TGTGCCAGCTTCTGGACTAGCGGGGCTTCATACGAGCAGTACTTC; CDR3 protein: CASFWTSGASYEQYF
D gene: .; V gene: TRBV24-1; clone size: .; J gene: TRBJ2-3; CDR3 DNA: TGTGCCACCAGTCGGGGAAGCACAGATACGCAGTATTTT; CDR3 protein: CATSRGSTDTQYF
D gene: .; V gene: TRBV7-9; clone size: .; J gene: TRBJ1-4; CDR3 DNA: TGTGCCAGCAGCTTGCTCAGGGGTCGGGATGAAAAACTGTTTTTT; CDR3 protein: CASSLLRGRDEKLFF
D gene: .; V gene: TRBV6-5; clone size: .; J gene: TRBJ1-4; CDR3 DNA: TGTGCCAGCAAGGACAGCAATAATGAAAAACTGTTTTTT; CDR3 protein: CASKDSNNEKLFF
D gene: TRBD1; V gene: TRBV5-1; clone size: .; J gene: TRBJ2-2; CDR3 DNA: TGCGCCAGCGCTACCCCAGGACAGGGAAGGACCGGGGAGCTGTTTTTT; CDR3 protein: CASATPGQGRTGELFF
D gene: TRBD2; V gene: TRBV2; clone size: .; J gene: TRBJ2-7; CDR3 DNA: TGTGCCAGCAGTCCCACTGGGGGGGCCTACGAGCAGTACTTC; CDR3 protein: CASSPTGGAYEQYF
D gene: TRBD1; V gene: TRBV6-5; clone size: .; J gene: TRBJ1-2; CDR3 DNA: TGTGCCAGCAGGTCGGACAGGAACTATGGCTACACCTTC; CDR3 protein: CASRSDRNYGYTF
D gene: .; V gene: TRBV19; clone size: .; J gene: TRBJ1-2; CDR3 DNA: TGTGCCAGTAGTATTGTGGCTCCCCCGGGCTACACCTTC; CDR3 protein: CASSIVAPPGYTF
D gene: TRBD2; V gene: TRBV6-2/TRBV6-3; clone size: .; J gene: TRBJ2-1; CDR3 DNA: TGTGCCAGCAGTTGGACTAGCGGATCCTACAATGAGCAGTTCTTC; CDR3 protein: CASSWTSGSYNEQFF
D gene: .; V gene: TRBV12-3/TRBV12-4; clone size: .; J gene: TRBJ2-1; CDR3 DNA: TGTGCCAGCAGCCCTATAAATTCCAATGAGCAGTTCTTC; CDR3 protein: CASSPINSNEQFF
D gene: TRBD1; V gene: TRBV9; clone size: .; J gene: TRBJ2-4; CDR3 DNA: TGTGCCAGCAGCGCCGGGACAGAAAACATTCAGTACTTC; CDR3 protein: CASSAGTENIQYF
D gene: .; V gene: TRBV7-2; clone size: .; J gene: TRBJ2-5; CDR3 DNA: TGTGCCAGCGGCCCACCAGTCCCGCGGGGCCCCTCCCAGTACTTC; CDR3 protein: CASGPPVPRGPSQYF
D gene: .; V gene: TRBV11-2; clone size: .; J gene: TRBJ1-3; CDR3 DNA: TGTGCCAGCAGCTTATGGCCTGGAAACACCATATATTTT; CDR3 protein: CASSLWPGNTIYF
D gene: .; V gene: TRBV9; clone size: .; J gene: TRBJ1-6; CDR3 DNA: TGTGCCAGCAGCGTAGGGGCAGGGCATAATAAGGGGTCACCCCTCCACTTT; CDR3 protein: CASSVGAGHNKGSPLHF
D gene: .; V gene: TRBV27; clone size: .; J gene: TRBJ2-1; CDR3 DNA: TGTGCCAGCAGTTCCTATAACTACAATGAGCAGTTCTTC; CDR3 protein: CASSSYNYNEQFF
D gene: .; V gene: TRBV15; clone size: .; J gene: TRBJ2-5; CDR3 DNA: TGTGCCACCAGCAGAGATAGGGGGAGATGGGAGACCCAGTACTTC; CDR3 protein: CATSRDRGRWETQYF
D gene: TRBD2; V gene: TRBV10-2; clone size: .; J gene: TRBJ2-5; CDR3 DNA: TGCGCCAGCAGTGGTGGTAGCGGGGTACAAGAGACCCAGTACTTC; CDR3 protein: CASSGGSGVQETQYF
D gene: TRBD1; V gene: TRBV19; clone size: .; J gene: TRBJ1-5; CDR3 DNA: TGTGCCAGTAGGAGGGACAGGGTGATATATCAGCCCCAGCATTTT; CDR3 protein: CASRRDRVIYQPQHF
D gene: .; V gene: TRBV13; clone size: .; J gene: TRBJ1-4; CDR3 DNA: TGTGCCAGCAGCTTACAGTGGCCTCGGAGCGAAAAACTGTTTTTT; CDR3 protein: CASSLQWPRSEKLFF